The clone carrying this T cell receptor (beta chain) is a singleton in its sample. Treatment: oral pan-JAK inhibitor, 5-10 mg twice daily. As part of sample collection, lesional scalp punch biopsies and peripheral blood were taken from alopecia areata patients. Trimming stripped 3 bases from V and 7 bases from J, with 7 bases between. Germline V gene sequence: CDR1 SGHNT, CDR2 YENEEA. The CDR3 contains 11 residues. This record comes from a study of CD8+ T cells in alopecia areata. Study information: Using the percentage of affected scalp area, treated patients' severity was scored.

TCR sequencing used cDNA made by reverse transcription of extracted RNA. Sequencing used immunoSEQ multiplex PCR; TCRdb keeps in-frame clones, though not all of them. The sample records 150,000 to 200,000 clones, 58% being singletons. Material: CD4+ T cells sorted from blood, obtained at approximately week 56, from a patient treated with tofacitinib. This clonotype originated in a human donor with alopecia areata. The rearrangement joins TRBV11-3 to TRBJ2-7, with D possibly matching TRBD1 (5 bases). CDR3 bases: TGTGCCAGCAGCTTGAAGGGGGAGCAGTACTTC. Translating gives CASSLKGEQYF.